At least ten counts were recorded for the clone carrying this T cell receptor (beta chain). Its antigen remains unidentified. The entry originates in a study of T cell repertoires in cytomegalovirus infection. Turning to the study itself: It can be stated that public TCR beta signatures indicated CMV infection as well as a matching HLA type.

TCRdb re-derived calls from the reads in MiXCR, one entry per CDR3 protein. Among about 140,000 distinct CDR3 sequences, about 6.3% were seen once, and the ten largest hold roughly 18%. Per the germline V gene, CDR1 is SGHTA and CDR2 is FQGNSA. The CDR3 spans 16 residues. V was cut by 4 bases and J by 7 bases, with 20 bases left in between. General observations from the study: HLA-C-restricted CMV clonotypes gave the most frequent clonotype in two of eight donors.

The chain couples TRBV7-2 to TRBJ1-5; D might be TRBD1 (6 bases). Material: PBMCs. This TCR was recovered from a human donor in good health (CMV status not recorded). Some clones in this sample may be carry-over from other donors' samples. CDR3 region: CASSSPGGQGRQPQHF. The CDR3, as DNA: TGTGCCAGCAGCTCCCCGGGTGGGCAGGGGAGACAGCCCCAGCATTTT.